These T cell receptor beta chains were read from a single sample in a study of Ad26.COV2.S vaccination and SARS-CoV-2 variants. Profiled with immunoSEQ multiplex PCR; TCRdb holds only in-frame clones, not every one. Of around 380,000 clones in the sample, about nine tenths were seen once. Sample: peripheral blood, taken in a trial of Ad26.COV2.S vaccine versus placebo. Source of these receptors: a person aged 18-60 years who received the Ad26.COV2.S COVID-19 vaccine or a placebo. The CDR3 runs from the conserved cysteine through the conserved F or W. Fields, in order: D gene, J gene, V gene, CDR3 DNA, CDR3 protein. A D gene is named only where the DNA matches it firmly.

D gene: TRBD2
J gene: TRBJ2-7
V gene: TRBV7-2
CDR3 DNA: TGTGCCAGCAGCTACCTAGCCGGGACTAGCGCGCCCTACGAGCAGTACTTC
CDR3 protein: CASSYLAGTSAPYEQYF

D gene: TRBD1
J gene: TRBJ2-7
V gene: TRBV5-4
CDR3 DNA: TGTGCCAGCAGCCCCCGGGACAGGGGCAATGAGCAGTACTTC
CDR3 protein: CASSPRDRGNEQYF

D gene: NA
J gene: TRBJ2-3
V gene: TRBV19
CDR3 DNA: TGTGCCAGTAGCAGTGGGACGTCACCAGATACGCAGTATTTT
CDR3 protein: CASSSGTSPDTQYF

D gene: TRBD2
J gene: TRBJ2-1
V gene: TRBV27
CDR3 DNA: TGTGCCAGCAGTCTCCTCGGGACTAGCGGCAATGAGCAGTTCTTC
CDR3 protein: CASSLLGTSGNEQFF

D gene: TRBD1
J gene: TRBJ2-7
V gene: TRBV10-2
CDR3 DNA: TGCGCCACCTCTCCGGGACAGGGGTCCCACGAGCAGTACTTC
CDR3 protein: CATSPGQGSHEQYF

D gene: NA
J gene: TRBJ1-5
V gene: TRBV2
CDR3 DNA: TGTGCCAGCATTGGAGGCAGTGCGAGCAATCAGCCCCAGCATTTT
CDR3 protein: CASIGGSASNQPQHF

D gene: NA
J gene: TRBJ2-1
V gene: TRBV21-1
CDR3 DNA: TGTGCCAGCAGCACAAACCGGGATTTGCCCCGGAGTGAGCAGTTCTTC
CDR3 protein: CASSTNRDLPRSEQFF

D gene: NA
J gene: TRBJ2-1
V gene: TRBV11-3
CDR3 DNA: TGTGCCAGCAGCTTAGGTGGGGCGAAACCTGAGCAGTTCTTC
CDR3 protein: CASSLGGAKPEQFF

D gene: TRBD1
J gene: TRBJ1-2
V gene: TRBV6-5
CDR3 DNA: TGTGCCAGCAGCACGACGGAAACAGGGGGCTATGGCTACACCTTC
CDR3 protein: CASSTTETGGYGYTF

D gene: NA
J gene: TRBJ1-4
V gene: TRBV3-1/TRBV3-2
CDR3 DNA: TGTGCCAGCAGCCAAGCAGGGGATGAAAAACTGTTTTTT
CDR3 protein: CASSQAGDEKLFF

D gene: NA
J gene: TRBJ2-5
V gene: TRBV4-2
CDR3 DNA: TGTGCCAGCAGCCAGGGTAACCTCGGGACACCGGCCGAGACCCAGTACTTC
CDR3 protein: CASSQGNLGTPAETQYF

D gene: NA
J gene: TRBJ1-1
V gene: TRBV21-1
CDR3 DNA: TGTGCCAGCAGCCTCAGGGGTAGTTCATTAGTCCCACAGGAGGGTGAAGCTTTCTTT
CDR3 protein: CASSLRGSSLVPQEGEAFF

D gene: NA
J gene: TRBJ2-3
V gene: TRBV4-3
CDR3 DNA: TGCGCCAGCAGCCAAGATGGGGGTGGAGGGGATACGCAGTATTTT
CDR3 protein: CASSQDGGGGDTQYF

D gene: NA
J gene: TRBJ2-3
V gene: TRBV18
CDR3 DNA: TGTGCCAGCTCACGCGGGGAGACAGATACGCAGTATTTT
CDR3 protein: CASSRGETDTQYF

D gene: NA
J gene: TRBJ2-2
V gene: TRBV11-2
CDR3 DNA: TGTGCCAGCCGAAGCGTCGGGCCGAACACCGGGGAGCTGTTTTTT
CDR3 protein: CASRSVGPNTGELFF

D gene: NA
J gene: TRBJ1-4
V gene: TRBV19
CDR3 DNA: TGTGCCAGCCGCGGGTCCCGTGACGAAAAACTGTTTTTT
CDR3 protein: CASRGSRDEKLFF

D gene: NA
J gene: TRBJ1-2
V gene: TRBV2
CDR3 DNA: TGTGCCAGCAGTGAAGCGGCGGGGAGACCAGCCGGCTACACCTTC
CDR3 protein: CASSEAAGRPAGYTF

D gene: NA
J gene: TRBJ2-2
V gene: TRBV3-1/TRBV3-2
CDR3 DNA: TGTGCCAGCAGCCAAGATCTCAGGGGTACCGGCTCCCCGAACACCGGGGAGCTGTTTTTT
CDR3 protein: CASSQDLRGTGSPNTGELFF

D gene: NA
J gene: TRBJ1-4
V gene: TRBV7-6
CDR3 DNA: TGTGCCAGCAGCTTAGGGAACAGGACTCCTAATGAAAAACTGTTTTTT
CDR3 protein: CASSLGNRTPNEKLFF

D gene: NA
J gene: TRBJ2-5
V gene: TRBV6-1
CDR3 DNA: TGTGCCAGCAGTGAACCAGGGGCGGTAGAAGAGACCCAGTACTTC
CDR3 protein: CASSEPGAVEETQYF

D gene: NA
J gene: TRBJ1-2
V gene: TRBV29-1
CDR3 DNA: TGCAGCGTTGCCCCCTTTGGCAGCCCCGGCTACACCTTC
CDR3 protein: CSVAPFGSPGYTF

D gene: TRBD2
J gene: TRBJ2-5
V gene: TRBV2
CDR3 DNA: TGTGCCAGCAGTGAAAGCCTCCCGGGGGGGCAAGAGACCCAGTACTTC
CDR3 protein: CASSESLPGGQETQYF

D gene: TRBD2
J gene: TRBJ2-2
V gene: TRBV2
CDR3 DNA: TGTGCCAGCTCCAGGACTAGCGGGGCCACCGGGGAGCTGTTTTTT
CDR3 protein: CASSRTSGATGELFF

D gene: NA
J gene: TRBJ1-1
V gene: TRBV13
CDR3 DNA: TGTGCCAGCAGCGAGAGGATTGAAGCTTTCTTT
CDR3 protein: CASSERIEAFF

D gene: NA
J gene: TRBJ1-2
V gene: TRBV6-1
CDR3 DNA: TGTGCCAGCAGTGAAGGAACCCTTGGGCAGCTCTATGGCTACACCTTC
CDR3 protein: CASSEGTLGQLYGYTF

D gene: NA
J gene: TRBJ2-3
V gene: TRBV2
CDR3 DNA: TGTGCCAGCAGACGGCGCCGGCAGGGCTCAGATACGCAGTATTTT
CDR3 protein: CASRRRRQGSDTQYF

D gene: TRBD2
J gene: TRBJ2-7
V gene: TRBV10-3
CDR3 DNA: TGTGCCATCAAGGAGCGGGGGACCTACGAGCAGTACTTC
CDR3 protein: CAIKERGTYEQYF

D gene: NA
J gene: TRBJ1-1
V gene: TRBV5-1
CDR3 DNA: TGCGCCAGCAGCTTGGAGGGGCCGATGAACACTGAAGCTTTCTTT
CDR3 protein: CASSLEGPMNTEAFF

D gene: NA
J gene: TRBJ2-1
V gene: TRBV11-1
CDR3 DNA: TGTGCCAGCAGCTCGGGACATAGCTCCTACAATGAGCAGTTCTTC
CDR3 protein: CASSSGHSSYNEQFF

D gene: NA
J gene: TRBJ1-4
V gene: TRBV3-1/TRBV3-2
CDR3 DNA: TGTGCCAGCAGTCTTACACGGGGAAATGAAAAACTGTTTTTT
CDR3 protein: CASSLTRGNEKLFF

D gene: NA
J gene: TRBJ2-2
V gene: TRBV7-2
CDR3 DNA: TGTGCCAGCAGCTTGTTGACGGCGGGGATCGGGGAGCTGTTTTTT
CDR3 protein: CASSLLTAGIGELFF